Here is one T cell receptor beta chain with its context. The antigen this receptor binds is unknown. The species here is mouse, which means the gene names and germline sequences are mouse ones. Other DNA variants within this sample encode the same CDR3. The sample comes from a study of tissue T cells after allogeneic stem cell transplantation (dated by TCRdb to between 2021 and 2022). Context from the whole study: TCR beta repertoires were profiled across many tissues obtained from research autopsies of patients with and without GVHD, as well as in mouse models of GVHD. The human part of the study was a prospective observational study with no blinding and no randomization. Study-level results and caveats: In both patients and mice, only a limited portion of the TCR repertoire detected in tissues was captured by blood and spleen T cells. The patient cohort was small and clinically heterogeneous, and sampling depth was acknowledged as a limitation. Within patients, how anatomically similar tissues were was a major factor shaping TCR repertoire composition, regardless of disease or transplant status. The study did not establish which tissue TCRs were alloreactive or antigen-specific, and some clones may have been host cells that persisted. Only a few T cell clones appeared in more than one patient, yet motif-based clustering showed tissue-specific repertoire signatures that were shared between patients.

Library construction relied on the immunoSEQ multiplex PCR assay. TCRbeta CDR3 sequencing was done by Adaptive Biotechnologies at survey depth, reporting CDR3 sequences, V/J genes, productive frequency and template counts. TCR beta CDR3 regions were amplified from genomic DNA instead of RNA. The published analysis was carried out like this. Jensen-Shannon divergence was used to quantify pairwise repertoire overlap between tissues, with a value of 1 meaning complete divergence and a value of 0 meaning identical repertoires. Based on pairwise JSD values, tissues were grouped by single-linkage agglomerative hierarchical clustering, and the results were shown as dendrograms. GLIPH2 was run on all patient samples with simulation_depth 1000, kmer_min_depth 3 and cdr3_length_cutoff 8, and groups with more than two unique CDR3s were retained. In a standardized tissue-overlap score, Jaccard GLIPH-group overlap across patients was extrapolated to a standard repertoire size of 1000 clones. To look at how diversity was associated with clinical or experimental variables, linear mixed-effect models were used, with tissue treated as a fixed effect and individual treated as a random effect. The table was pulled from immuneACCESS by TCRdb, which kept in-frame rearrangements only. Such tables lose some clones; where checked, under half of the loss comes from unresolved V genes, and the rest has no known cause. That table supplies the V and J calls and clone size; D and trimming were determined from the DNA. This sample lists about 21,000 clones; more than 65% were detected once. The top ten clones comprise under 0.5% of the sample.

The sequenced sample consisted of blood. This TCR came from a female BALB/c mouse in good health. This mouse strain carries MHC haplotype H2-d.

The CDR3 region: CASSPDNQDTQYF. The covered CDR3 bases are TGTGCCAGCAGCCCCGACAACCAAGACACCCAGTAC. The chain is assembled from TRBV5 and TRBJ2-5; a confident D gene designation cannot be given. The observed sequence ends 1 residue before the CDR3 terminus, with the missing tail filled in from the germline J gene. V was cut back by 4 bases and J by 0 bases, leaving a gap of 5 bases between them. In the germline V gene (reference sequence), CDR1 corresponds to LGHNA and CDR2 to YNLKQL. The CDR3, from cysteine to phenylalanine, totals 13 residues. The DNA has 36 bases, all within the CDR3, and is read from base 1.